The clone carrying this T cell receptor (beta chain) was detected only a few times. Antigen: not known. The sample belongs to a study of beta chain features in type 1 diabetes. Study conclusions and caveats: In type 1 diabetes patients, VDJ junctions had fewer insertions; deletions at these junctions were more frequent. Using cDNA template may skew counts toward highly expressing activated cells.

As every portion of the isolated RNA was reverse transcribed, the sequencing read expressed TCRB transcripts. The table came from immunoSEQ multiplex PCR; TCRdb's copy has only in-frame clones and leaves some out. The sample contains about 40,000 clones, 49% of which appear only once. Per the germline V gene, CDR1 is SEHNR and CDR2 is FQNEAQ (reference sequence). The CDR3 runs 12 residues. Trimming removed 5 bases from V and 5 bases from J, with 8 bases in between. V is TRBV7-9 and J is TRBJ2-3; D remains ambiguous. The receptor was derived from a woman between 18 and 30 years old in good health. The sequencing sample was made of central memory CD4+ T cells from blood. CDR3 protein: CASSRRLDTQYF. The CDR3 bases are TGTGCCAGCAGCCGGCGGTTAGATACGCAGTATTTT.